This passage covers 26 T cell receptor beta chains from one sample sequenced in a study of T-cell reconstitution after alpha-beta-depleted transplantation in children. Preparation of the TCRbeta library used unique molecular identifiers. TCRdb reprocessed the PCR reads with MiXCR, giving one entry per CDR3 protein. The data hold around 580,000 distinct CDR3 sequences, with about a quarter observed a single time. Source: PBMCs, taken before TCRalphabeta/CD19-depleted stem cell transplant. Receptor source: a boy younger than two with Wiskott-Aldrich syndrome, due to receive a stem cell transplant.

V is TRBV20-1 and J is TRBJ2-1; D may be TRBD1 (5 bases). This CDR3 region has 13 residues. The V and J ends lost 6 bases and 6 bases respectively, with 15 bases between them. Germline CDR1 and CDR2: DFQATT and SNEGSKA (reference sequence). CDR3 sequence: CSARAGHGNEQFF. The CDR3 coding sequence is TGCAGTGCCCGGGCAGGGCACGGCAATGAGCAGTTCTTC.

This rearrangement joins TRBV7-2 to TRBJ1-4; 9 positions match TRBD1. Germline V gene data show CDR1 as SGHTA and CDR2 as FQGNSA. The CDR3 has 15 residues. Trimming at V came to 5 bases and at J to 8 bases, leaving 9 bases not matched to a gene. CDR3 in DNA: TGTGCCAGCAGCCCAGACAGGACAGGGGCCGAAAAACTGTTTTTT. Protein sequence: CASSPDRTGAEKLFF.

V is TRBV12-3 or TRBV12-4 and J is TRBJ1-5; the D is unclear. The germline V and J ends were trimmed by 1 base and 6 bases, with 10 bases remaining between them. The CDR3 contains 14 residues. CDR3 nucleotide sequence: TGTGCCAGCAGTTTAGGGTACAAGAGTCAGCCCCAGCATTTT. It is translated as CASSLGYKSQPQHF.

This sequence joins TRBV30 and TRBJ2-5, with TRBD2 matching over 14 bases. Trimming cost V 2 bases and J 5 bases; bases outside gene matches: 13. Germline values: CDR1 GTSNPN, CDR2 SVGIG (reference sequence). The length of the CDR3 is 18 residues. CDR3 coding DNA: TGTGCCTGGAGTAAAATCGGGACTAGCGGGAGTAATTGGGAGACCCAGTACTTC. This translates into CAWSKIGTSGSNWETQYF. The whole variable domain, filled in from reference TRBV30 and TRBJ2-5, reads SQTIHQWPATLVQPVGSPLSLECTVEGTSNPNLYWYRQAAGRGLQLLFYSVGIGQISSEVPQNLSASRPQDRQFILSSKKLLLSDSGFYLCAWSKIGTSGSNWETQYFGPGTRLLVL.

V is TRBV15 and J is TRBJ2-1, with D unclear. The germline V gene encodes CDR1 LNHNV and CDR2 YYDKDF (reference sequence). The CDR3 has 13 amino acids. The V gene lost 1 base and the J gene lost 8 bases, with 9 bases spanning the gap. This CDR3 reads CATSRGPGDEQFF. The DNA for the CDR3 is TGTGCCACCAGCAGAGGTCCGGGCGATGAGCAGTTCTTC.

This chain connects TRBV29-1 to TRBJ2-5, with D possibly TRBD2 on 6 matching bases. V was clipped by 4 bases and J by 5 bases, with 17 bases between them. CDR3 length: 14 amino acids. From germline, CDR1 is SQVTM and CDR2 ANQGSEA. The CDR3 nucleotides are TGCAGCGTTGGTGGCTCGACTAGTGTGGAGACCCAGTACTTC. Protein product: CSVGGSTSVETQYF.

The count of this clonotype is one. In DNA form, the CDR3 reads TGTGCCAGCAGCCACGTCTCCGACCAGTACTTC. It yields the protein CASSHVSDQYF. The rearrangement joins TRBV3-1 to TRBJ2-5; D remains unclear. CDR1 is LGHDT, CDR2 YNNKEL, per germline (reference sequence). The germline V and J ends were trimmed by 3 bases and 10 bases, with 9 bases remaining between them. This CDR3 comprises 11 residues.

This clonotype has just a few counts. The chain joins TRBV6-5 to TRBJ1-2, with TRBD1 matching over 12 bases. Germline-derived CDR1 and CDR2 are MNHEY and SVGAGI. The CDR3 is 15 amino acids. V gave up 1 base and J gave up 5 bases; unmatched junction bases: 2. The CDR3 loop is CASSYLGQGAYGYTF. Here the CDR3 DNA reads TGTGCCAGCAGTTACTTGGGACAGGGGGCGTATGGCTACACCTTC.

Only a few counts were recorded for this clonotype. This rearrangement joins TRBV12-3 or TRBV12-4 to TRBJ2-3, with 8 bases identical to TRBD2. The CDR3 has 17 amino acids. Trimming removed 1 base from V and 1 base from J; junction bases left unmatched: 7. In DNA form, the CDR3 reads TGTGCCAGCAGTTTAGGATTAGCGGGATCGGGCACAGATACGCAGTATTTT. Encoded protein: CASSLGLAGSGTDTQYF.

This clonotype occurred a few times. The chain recombines TRBV5-1 with TRBJ2-1, with 15 bases aligning to TRBD2. Trimming cost V 3 bases and J 5 bases; bases outside gene matches: 9. CDR1 is SGHRS and CDR2 is YFSETQ in the germline V gene. This CDR3 is built from 18 residues. CDR3 loop: CASSSGLAGGVGNNEQFF. The CDR3 DNA follows: TGCGCCAGCAGCTCGGGACTAGCGGGAGGAGTGGGAAACAATGAGCAGTTCTTC.

This clonotype was observed a few times. The chain links TRBV5-1 to TRBJ2-2, with D perhaps matching TRBD2 (6 bases). This CDR3 has 12 residues. From germline, CDR1 is SGHRS and CDR2 YFSETQ. V lost 7 bases and J 10 bases, leaving 14 bases between the germline ends. CDR3: CASSEGNQELFF. CDR3 nucleotides: TGCGCCAGCTCGGAGGGGAACCAGGAGCTGTTTTTT.

This clonotype was detected only a few times. This chain uses TRBV27 with TRBJ2-1; TRBD1 matches at 8 bases. V dropped 8 bases and J dropped 6; count of bases not matched to a gene: 12. This CDR3 spans 15 amino acids. Germline values: CDR1 MNHEY, CDR2 SMNVEV (reference sequence). CDR3 in amino acids: CASGVRTGFSNEQFF. The DNA for the CDR3 is TGTGCCAGCGGAGTCCGGACAGGGTTTAGCAATGAGCAGTTCTTC.

This clonotype has more than one count but fewer than ten. The chain employs TRBV5-1 and TRBJ1-2; D ambiguous. The germline CDR1 and CDR2 sequences are SGHRS and YFSETQ. V was cut by 1 base and J by 2 bases, with 9 bases left in between. CDR3 length: 14 amino acids. The CDR3, as DNA: TGCGCCAGCAGCTTGACAACCCCGAACTATGGCTACACCTTC. The encoded protein is CASSLTTPNYGYTF.

The chain couples TRBV29-1 to TRBJ2-1; TRBD2 might be the D (5 bases). This CDR3 comprises 16 residues. In germline, CDR1 is SQVTM, CDR2 ANQGSEA. V was cut by 1 base and J by 0 bases, with 13 bases left in between. Here the CDR3 reads CSVEGWFGVSYNEQFF. DNA for the CDR3: TGCAGCGTTGAAGGGTGGTTCGGGGTCTCCTACAATGAGCAGTTCTTC.

The V gene is TRBV12-3 or TRBV12-4, the J gene TRBJ2-2; TRBD1 is a possible D gene (6 bases). The V and J ends lost 6 bases and 5 bases respectively, with 10 bases between them. The CDR3 has 13 amino acids. This chain's CDR3 is CASRPQGTGELFF. The DNA of the CDR3 is TGTGCCAGCAGGCCACAGGGAACCGGGGAGCTGTTTTTT.

Only a few counts were recorded for this clonotype. The chain recombines TRBV3-1 with TRBJ2-5; D not certain. This CDR3 region has 15 residues. V lost 0 bases and J lost 4, with 12 bases in between. Germline V gene sequence: CDR1 LGHDT, CDR2 YNNKEL (reference sequence). The chain's CDR3 is CASSQDWNVGETQYF. CDR3 DNA: TGTGCCAGCAGCCAAGATTGGAATGTGGGAGAGACCCAGTACTTC.

In its sample, this clonotype was seen a few times. V gene TRBV4-2 combines with J gene TRBJ2-7; D gene uncertain. The CDR3 consists of 13 residues. V was trimmed by 2 bases and J by 5 bases, leaving 10 bases between them. CDR1 and CDR2 (germline): LGHNA, YNFKEQ. The CDR3 loop is CASSQRSVDEQYF. Written as DNA, the CDR3 is TGTGCCAGCAGCCAAAGGTCAGTCGACGAGCAGTACTTC.

The rearrangement joins TRBV28 to TRBJ2-5; 10 bases agree with TRBD2. Germline-derived CDR1 and CDR2 are MDHEN and SYDVKM. J was trimmed by 4 bases and V by 7 bases; bases with no gene match: 0. The CDR3 is made up of 12 amino acids. The DNA of the CDR3 is TGTGCCAGCATAGCGGGAGGAGAGACCCAGTACTTC. Its translation: CASIAGGETQYF.

This clonotype was counted only a few times. This chain joins TRBV20-1 and TRBJ1-5, with 7 bases aligning to TRBD1. J gave up 5 bases and V 4 bases, and 5 bases lay outside the gene matches. Per the germline V gene, CDR1 is DFQATT and CDR2 is SNEGSKA (reference sequence). The CDR3 has 13 amino acids. The CDR3 DNA is TGCAGTGCTACCGACAGGGTCCATCAGCCCCAGCATTTT. Protein sequence: CSATDRVHQPQHF.

The V and J genes are TRBV5-1 and TRBJ2-1, with D tentatively TRBD1 or TRBD2 (5 bases each). The germline V and J ends were trimmed by 3 bases and 3 bases, with 16 bases remaining between them. The CDR3 is 16 amino acids. CDR1 and CDR2 (germline): SGHRS, YFSETQ. CDR3 in DNA: TGCGCCAGCAGCTCCACGGGGCTCGCGGTCTACAATGAGCAGTTCTTC. It translates to CASSSTGLAVYNEQFF.

The V call is TRBV10-3, the J call TRBJ1-6; D remains ambiguous. Germline V CDR1 and CDR2: ENHRY, SYGVKD. The CDR3 length is 12 residues. The V end lost 10 bases, the J end lost 7 bases, and 11 bases lay between the germline ends. CDR3 bases: TGTGCCACAAGGTCCTTCAATTCACCCCTCCACTTT. Residues: CATRSFNSPLHF.

This sequence joins TRBV9 and TRBJ2-2; D call uncertain. From germline, CDR1 is SGDLS and CDR2 YYNGEE. The CDR3 has 16 amino acids. Trimming pared 0 bases from V and 8 bases from J, leaving 17 bases between. The CDR3 here is CASSVENSLLLGELFF. The CDR3 bases are TGTGCCAGCAGCGTAGAGAACAGTCTATTGTTAGGGGAGCTGTTTTTT.

In its sample, this clonotype was seen a few times. V is TRBV11-2 and J is TRBJ2-1, with 8 bases lining up with TRBD2. Germline V gives CDR1 SGHAT, CDR2 FQNNGV. Trimming removed 0 bases from V and 0 bases from J; junction bases left unmatched: 7. This CDR3 contains 18 residues. The CDR3: CASSLEGRSGSSYNEQFF. As DNA, the CDR3 is TGTGCCAGCAGCTTAGAGGGCCGGAGCGGGAGCTCCTACAATGAGCAGTTCTTC.

This clonotype turned up a few times. V and J are TRBV7-3 and TRBJ2-1; the match to TRBD2 covers 9 bases. Germline CDR1 SGHTA, CDR2 FQGTGA. This CDR3 region has 14 residues. The trim removed 3 bases at V and 7 bases at J, leaving 4 bases unmatched. The CDR3 sequence is CASSFLAGINEQFF. As DNA, the CDR3 is TGTGCCAGCAGCTTTCTAGCGGGGATAAATGAGCAGTTCTTC.

This clonotype was found a few times. In DNA form, the CDR3 reads TGCGCCAGCAGCTTGGCGGAGGGCGCAGATACGCAGTATTTT. As protein: CASSLAEGADTQYF. V gene TRBV5-1 combines with J gene TRBJ2-3, with D maybe TRBD2 (6 bases). Trimming shortened V by 0 bases and J by 4 bases, and 9 bases separated the two germline ends. This CDR3 contains 14 residues. The germline V gene encodes CDR1 SGHRS and CDR2 YFSETQ.

This clonotype has only a few counts. J is TRBJ2-5 and V is TRBV3-1; D is perhaps TRBD2 (5 bases). This CDR3 is built from 14 residues. Germline V CDR1 and CDR2: LGHDT, YNNKEL (reference sequence). Trimming cost V 4 bases and J 4 bases, with 13 bases left between them. The CDR3 nucleotides are TGTGCCAGCAGCCGAAAAAGAGGAGGAGAGACCCAGTACTTC. It translates to CASSRKRGGETQYF.